A selection of T cell receptor beta chains follows, all from one sample in a study of blood T cell repertoires in COVID-19. The data were produced by immunoSEQ multiplex PCR, yet TCRdb's version contains in-frame clones alone and is incomplete. Here the sample spans 100,000 to 150,000 clones, about 72% being singletons. The sample consisted of peripheral blood. The receptors come from a woman aged 70-85 years with acute or convalescent COVID-19. Both conserved end residues are part of each CDR3. Fields, in order: D gene, clone size, J gene, V gene, CDR3 protein, CDR3 DNA. D genes are given only for firm matches. Clone size, where shown, is once, few, many, or a class for clones that have expanded.

D gene: NA
clone size: NA
J gene: TRBJ2-4
V gene: TRBV7-8
CDR3 protein: CASSLDQLAKNIQYF
CDR3 DNA: TGTGCCAGCAGCTTAGACCAACTAGCCAAAAACATTCAGTACTTC

D gene: TRBD2
clone size: NA
J gene: TRBJ2-3
V gene: TRBV6-5
CDR3 protein: CASSYSGLAGGQTQYF
CDR3 DNA: TGTGCCAGCAGTTACTCCGGACTAGCGGGGGGGCAGACGCAGTATTTT

D gene: TRBD1
clone size: NA
J gene: TRBJ2-7
V gene: TRBV14
CDR3 protein: CASSPRDSWGEQYF
CDR3 DNA: TGTGCCAGCAGCCCCCGGGACAGCTGGGGGGAGCAGTACTTC

D gene: TRBD1
clone size: few
J gene: TRBJ1-3
V gene: TRBV6-6
CDR3 protein: CASTSTGASGNTIYF
CDR3 DNA: TGTGCCAGCACCTCGACAGGGGCATCCGGAAACACCATATATTTT

D gene: NA
clone size: NA
J gene: TRBJ2-7
V gene: TRBV7-2
CDR3 protein: CASSLVGLGNEQYF
CDR3 DNA: TGTGCCAGCAGCTTAGTGGGGCTAGGGAACGAGCAGTACTTC

D gene: NA
clone size: NA
J gene: TRBJ1-4
V gene: TRBV5-1
CDR3 protein: CASRAVQGTNEKLFF
CDR3 DNA: TGCGCCAGCAGGGCAGTGCAGGGTACTAATGAAAAACTGTTTTTT

D gene: TRBD1
clone size: NA
J gene: TRBJ2-2
V gene: TRBV19
CDR3 protein: CASTIPGQMSSGELFF
CDR3 DNA: TGTGCCAGTACCATCCCGGGACAGATGTCTTCCGGGGAGCTGTTTTTT

D gene: TRBD1
clone size: NA
J gene: TRBJ1-6
V gene: TRBV28
CDR3 protein: CASSQLGRGQLNSPLHF
CDR3 DNA: TGTGCCAGCAGCCAGCTAGGCAGGGGGCAGCTTAATTCACCCCTCCACTTT

D gene: TRBD2
clone size: once
J gene: TRBJ2-3
V gene: TRBV15
CDR3 protein: CATSSGGLASTDTQYF
CDR3 DNA: TGTGCCACCAGCAGTGGGGGACTAGCGAGCACAGATACGCAGTATTTT

D gene: NA
clone size: NA
J gene: TRBJ1-3
V gene: TRBV5-1
CDR3 protein: CASSDRPSGNTIYF
CDR3 DNA: TGCGCCAGCAGCGACAGACCCTCTGGAAACACCATATATTTT

D gene: NA
clone size: NA
J gene: TRBJ1-4
V gene: TRBV20-1
CDR3 protein: CSASKGTTANEKLFF
CDR3 DNA: TGCAGTGCTAGTAAGGGGACAACGGCTAATGAAAAACTGTTTTTT

D gene: NA
clone size: NA
J gene: TRBJ1-2
V gene: TRBV5-4
CDR3 protein: CASSYPGGGYGYTF
CDR3 DNA: TGTGCCAGCAGCTACCCGGGGGGTGGCTATGGCTACACCTTC

D gene: TRBD2
clone size: NA
J gene: TRBJ2-2
V gene: TRBV29-1
CDR3 protein: CSVVWRLGTGGPGTGELFF
CDR3 DNA: TGCAGCGTTGTTTGGCGGTTGGGGACGGGAGGGCCGGGAACCGGGGAGCTGTTTTTT

D gene: NA
clone size: NA
J gene: TRBJ1-1
V gene: TRBV7-3
CDR3 protein: CASSSDKNTEAFF
CDR3 DNA: TGTGCCAGCAGCTCGGACAAAAACACTGAAGCTTTCTTT

D gene: NA
clone size: NA
J gene: TRBJ2-5
V gene: TRBV5-1
CDR3 protein: CASSGHPVETQYF
CDR3 DNA: TGCGCCAGCAGTGGACACCCGGTAGAGACCCAGTACTTC

D gene: TRBD1
clone size: few
J gene: TRBJ2-3
V gene: TRBV5-6
CDR3 protein: CASSTGQGMQYF
CDR3 DNA: TGTGCCAGCAGCACTGGACAGGGTATGCAGTATTTT

D gene: NA
clone size: NA
J gene: TRBJ1-3
V gene: TRBV19
CDR3 protein: CASSRTGTGNTIYF
CDR3 DNA: TGTGCCAGTAGTCGCACAGGGACTGGAAACACCATATATTTT

D gene: NA
clone size: NA
J gene: TRBJ2-7
V gene: TRBV6-5
CDR3 protein: CASTRGASYEQYF
CDR3 DNA: TGTGCCAGCACTCGGGGGGCTTCCTACGAGCAGTACTTC

D gene: TRBD1
clone size: few
J gene: TRBJ1-2
V gene: TRBV14
CDR3 protein: CASRGQGNYGYTF
CDR3 DNA: TGTGCCAGCAGGGGACAGGGGAACTATGGCTACACCTTC

D gene: TRBD2
clone size: few
J gene: TRBJ2-1
V gene: TRBV6-5
CDR3 protein: CASSQNLAGGNEQFF
CDR3 DNA: TGTGCCAGCAGCCAGAACCTAGCGGGGGGAAATGAGCAGTTCTTC

D gene: TRBD1
clone size: NA
J gene: TRBJ1-5
V gene: TRBV24-1
CDR3 protein: CATSEGGTEEPQHF
CDR3 DNA: TGTGCCACCAGTGAGGGTGGGACAGAGGAGCCCCAGCATTTT

D gene: NA
clone size: NA
J gene: TRBJ2-5
V gene: TRBV7-9
CDR3 protein: CASSLGGGTFQLAQYF
CDR3 DNA: TGTGCCAGCAGCTTAGGAGGCGGGACCTTTCAATTGGCCCAGTACTTC

D gene: TRBD2
clone size: once
J gene: TRBJ2-7
V gene: TRBV9
CDR3 protein: CASSVGPGGLSYEQYF
CDR3 DNA: TGTGCCAGCAGCGTAGGCCCGGGGGGTCTCTCCTACGAGCAGTACTTC

D gene: TRBD2
clone size: NA
J gene: TRBJ2-1
V gene: TRBV9
CDR3 protein: CASSVALAGGNEQFF
CDR3 DNA: TGTGCCAGCAGCGTAGCACTAGCGGGTGGCAATGAGCAGTTCTTC

D gene: TRBD2
clone size: NA
J gene: TRBJ2-5
V gene: TRBV18
CDR3 protein: CASSPASGGAKTQYF
CDR3 DNA: TGTGCCAGCTCACCAGCTAGCGGGGGGGCGAAGACCCAGTACTTC

D gene: TRBD1
clone size: NA
J gene: TRBJ2-7
V gene: TRBV5-4
CDR3 protein: CASSFRDRGYEQYF
CDR3 DNA: TGTGCCAGCAGCTTCCGGGACAGGGGGTACGAGCAGTACTTC

D gene: TRBD1
clone size: NA
J gene: TRBJ2-7
V gene: TRBV7-9
CDR3 protein: CASSLARTGGPYEQYF
CDR3 DNA: TGTGCCAGCAGCTTAGCGAGGACAGGGGGGCCCTACGAGCAGTACTTC

D gene: TRBD1
clone size: few
J gene: TRBJ1-5
V gene: TRBV27
CDR3 protein: CASSFGQGYQPQHF
CDR3 DNA: TGTGCCAGCAGTTTCGGACAGGGGTACCAGCCCCAGCATTTT

D gene: NA
clone size: many
J gene: TRBJ1-4
V gene: TRBV5-1
CDR3 protein: CASATGSTNEKLFF
CDR3 DNA: TGCGCCAGCGCTACAGGGTCAACTAATGAAAAACTGTTTTTT

D gene: TRBD2
clone size: NA
J gene: TRBJ2-3
V gene: TRBV2
CDR3 protein: CASSSGLADYADTQYF
CDR3 DNA: TGTGCCAGCAGCTCGGGACTAGCAGACTACGCGGATACGCAGTATTTT

D gene: NA
clone size: NA
J gene: TRBJ1-2
V gene: TRBV11-2
CDR3 protein: CASSLQNTPNYGYTF
CDR3 DNA: TGTGCCAGCAGCCTTCAAAATACACCGAACTATGGCTACACCTTC

D gene: NA
clone size: NA
J gene: TRBJ1-1
V gene: TRBV7-8
CDR3 protein: CASSYALNTEAFF
CDR3 DNA: TGTGCCAGCAGCTACGCGCTTAACACTGAAGCTTTCTTT

D gene: TRBD1
clone size: NA
J gene: TRBJ1-4
V gene: TRBV2
CDR3 protein: CATRDRRTAFF
CDR3 DNA: TGTGCCACCCGGGACAGGAGAACGGCCTTCTTT

D gene: NA
clone size: NA
J gene: TRBJ1-4
V gene: TRBV19
CDR3 protein: CASSVEGTVATNEKLFF
CDR3 DNA: TGTGCCAGTAGTGTAGAGGGCACAGTTGCAACTAATGAAAAACTGTTTTTT

D gene: NA
clone size: NA
J gene: TRBJ1-2
V gene: TRBV18
CDR3 protein: CASSPPGGGYGYTF
CDR3 DNA: TGTGCCAGCTCACCACCCGGGGGGGGCTATGGCTACACCTTC

D gene: TRBD1
clone size: once
J gene: TRBJ2-5
V gene: TRBV7-2
CDR3 protein: CASSWTGSLQETQYF
CDR3 DNA: TGTGCCAGCAGCTGGACAGGGAGCCTACAAGAGACCCAGTACTTC

D gene: TRBD1
clone size: NA
J gene: TRBJ2-1
V gene: TRBV4-3
CDR3 protein: CASSRRQGSAYNEQFF
CDR3 DNA: TGCGCCAGCAGCCGACGACAGGGCTCTGCCTACAATGAGCAGTTCTTC

D gene: NA
clone size: NA
J gene: TRBJ1-3
V gene: TRBV7-8
CDR3 protein: CASSLVREGPIYF
CDR3 DNA: TGTGCCAGCAGCTTGGTCAGGGAGGGTCCCATATATTTT

D gene: NA
clone size: NA
J gene: TRBJ2-5
V gene: TRBV6-1
CDR3 protein: CASSESRALVETQYF
CDR3 DNA: TGTGCCAGCAGTGAATCCAGGGCTTTGGTGGAGACCCAGTACTTC

D gene: TRBD2
clone size: few
J gene: TRBJ2-3
V gene: TRBV19
CDR3 protein: CASSRLAGGGTDTQYF
CDR3 DNA: TGTGCCAGTAGTAGACTAGCGGGGGGTGGCACAGATACGCAGTATTTT

D gene: TRBD1
clone size: NA
J gene: TRBJ1-4
V gene: TRBV28
CDR3 protein: CASSLGDRGDEKLFF
CDR3 DNA: TGTGCCAGCAGTTTGGGGGACAGGGGAGACGAAAAACTGTTTTTT

D gene: TRBD2
clone size: NA
J gene: TRBJ2-1
V gene: TRBV5-1
CDR3 protein: CASSPEGGGAYNEQFF
CDR3 DNA: TGCGCCAGCAGCCCTGAGGGCGGGGGGGCATACAATGAGCAGTTCTTC

D gene: TRBD1
clone size: NA
J gene: TRBJ1-5
V gene: TRBV28
CDR3 protein: CASSSTTDRNQPQHF
CDR3 DNA: TGTGCCAGCAGTTCTACAACGGACAGGAATCAGCCCCAGCATTTT

D gene: TRBD1
clone size: NA
J gene: TRBJ2-7
V gene: TRBV7-6
CDR3 protein: CASSPRQGPSYEQYF
CDR3 DNA: TGTGCCAGCAGCCCGAGACAGGGGCCATCCTACGAGCAGTACTTC

D gene: NA
clone size: NA
J gene: TRBJ2-3
V gene: TRBV28
CDR3 protein: CASSLGGISTDTQYF
CDR3 DNA: TGTGCCAGCAGTTTAGGAGGGATTTCCACAGATACGCAGTATTTT

D gene: NA
clone size: few
J gene: TRBJ1-1
V gene: TRBV7-2
CDR3 protein: CASSSRYTEAFF
CDR3 DNA: TGTGCCAGCAGCTCCCGGTACACTGAAGCTTTCTTT

D gene: NA
clone size: many
J gene: TRBJ1-1
V gene: TRBV9
CDR3 protein: CASSVRPLNTEAFF
CDR3 DNA: TGTGCCAGCAGCGTGAGGCCGCTGAACACTGAAGCTTTCTTT

D gene: NA
clone size: NA
J gene: TRBJ1-6
V gene: TRBV11-2
CDR3 protein: CASSPDNSPLHF
CDR3 DNA: TGTGCCAGCAGCCCCGATAATTCACCCCTCCACTTT

D gene: NA
clone size: once
J gene: TRBJ2-7
V gene: TRBV5-1
CDR3 protein: CASSLSPGPYEQYF
CDR3 DNA: TGCGCCAGCAGCTTGAGTCCAGGTCCCTACGAGCAGTACTTC